The rows below give T cell receptor beta chains drawn from one sample of a study of shared clonotypes between healthy human individuals. The table came from immunoSEQ multiplex PCR; TCRdb's copy has only in-frame clones and leaves some out. The sample yields around 2.5 million clones, 90% to 95% seen once. Material for sequencing was naive CD4+ T cells from PBMCs. These receptor sequences come from a man aged 18-30 years in good health. Some clones in this sample may be carry-over from other donors' samples. CDR3s include the opening cysteine and the closing phenylalanine or tryptophan. The D gene is left open where the match is weak. Size is omitted from some rows. Given values are once, few, many or a class for expanded clones.

DNA	CDR3	V	J	size	D
TGTGCCAGCAGGAATTTCTACGAGCAGTACTTC	CASRNFYEQYF	TRBV2	TRBJ2-7	NA	NA
TGTGCCATCAGTGAGATGTTTGGGGCGGCTTCCGGACAGGGAGGAGATGGCTACACCTTC	CAISEMFGAASGQGGDGYTF	TRBV10-3	TRBJ1-2	NA	TRBD1
TGTGCCAGCAGCCTTCGGTCTGGGACAGACCAAGAGACCCAGTACTTC	CASSLRSGTDQETQYF	TRBV7-9	TRBJ2-5	NA	TRBD1
TGTGCCAGCAGTGAAGCGAACCAGCGGACCTACGAGCAGTACTTC	CASSEANQRTYEQYF	TRBV6-1	TRBJ2-7	NA	NA
TGTGCCAGCAGTTCCTTAGGGGGCGAGCAGTACTTC	CASSSLGGEQYF	TRBV28	TRBJ2-7	NA	NA
TGTGCCTGGAGGAGACCGGTGTCCTATGGCTACACCTTC	CAWRRPVSYGYTF	TRBV30	TRBJ1-2	once	NA
TGTGCCACCAGCAGAGGCTTAACGGGACAGGGCTCCTACAATGAGCAGTTCTTC	CATSRGLTGQGSYNEQFF	TRBV15	TRBJ2-1	NA	TRBD1
TGTGCCAGCAGTTTGGTACAGGGAGGCACTGAAGCTTTCTTT	CASSLVQGGTEAFF	TRBV28	TRBJ1-1	NA	NA
TGTGCCAGCAGCTATGGACTAGCGGGTCCTTCCTACAATGAGCAGTTCTTC	CASSYGLAGPSYNEQFF	TRBV11-2	TRBJ2-1	NA	TRBD2
TGTGCCAGCAGCCATGGGACTAGCTACCACGAGCAGTACTTC	CASSHGTSYHEQYF	TRBV14	TRBJ2-7	NA	TRBD2
TGTGCCAGCTCATCGGAGGGGGCGGCTGAAGCTTTCTTT	CASSSEGAAEAFF	TRBV18	TRBJ1-1	NA	TRBD1
TGCAGCGTTGTAGACCCCAACAACCTTTACAATGAGCAGTTCTTC	CSVVDPNNLYNEQFF	TRBV29-1	TRBJ2-1	NA	NA
TGTGCCAGCACCCGACAGGGTAACAATCAGCCCCAGCATTTT	CASTRQGNNQPQHF	TRBV6-6	TRBJ1-5	once	TRBD1
TGTGCCAGCAGCTTGGGGGCTAGCGGGAGAAACACCGGGGAGCTGTTTTTT	CASSLGASGRNTGELFF	TRBV5-4	TRBJ2-2	NA	TRBD2
TGTGCCAGCAGTCAGGGGGCCAACTATGGCTACACCTTC	CASSQGANYGYTF	TRBV25-1	TRBJ1-2	NA	TRBD1
TGTGCCAGCAGCTTAGGACTAGCGGGACAAGAGACCCAGTACTTC	CASSLGLAGQETQYF	TRBV11-3	TRBJ2-5	NA	TRBD2
TGTGCCAGCAGTGTGGGACTAGCGGGAGTAAACGAGCAGTACTTC	CASSVGLAGVNEQYF	TRBV2	TRBJ2-7	NA	TRBD2
TGTGCCAGTAGTTCGGACAGGCGTAATCAGCCCCAGCATTTT	CASSSDRRNQPQHF	TRBV19	TRBJ1-5	NA	TRBD1
TGTGCCAGCAGCTTAGTGCCGACCGAGCAGTACTTC	CASSLVPTEQYF	TRBV11-3	TRBJ2-7	NA	NA
TGCGCCAGCAGTCCAGGACTAGCGCACTCCTACGAGCAGTACTTC	CASSPGLAHSYEQYF	TRBV5-1	TRBJ2-7	NA	TRBD2
TGTGCCAGTAGTATTCTGGGGGGGTTTGCAACTAATGAAAAACTGTTTTTT	CASSILGGFATNEKLFF	TRBV19	TRBJ1-4	NA	NA
TGTGCCAGCAGCTTAGGGACTACCTACAATGAGCAGTTCTTC	CASSLGTTYNEQFF	TRBV11-2	TRBJ2-1	NA	NA
TGTGCCAGCAGTGAATTGGGCCGGGGCTCTGGAAACACCATATATTTT	CASSELGRGSGNTIYF	TRBV6-1	TRBJ1-3	NA	NA
TGTGCCAGCATCCGTCTGAGCGGCCCGGCGGAGCAGTTCTTC	CASIRLSGPAEQFF	TRBV28	TRBJ2-1	NA	NA
TGTGCCAGTAGTATAGAGGGATTGGGCACTGAAGCTTTCTTT	CASSIEGLGTEAFF	TRBV19	TRBJ1-1	few	NA
TGTGCCAGCAGCCCAATCGGGTCCTCCTACGAGCAGTACTTC	CASSPIGSSYEQYF	TRBV9	TRBJ2-7	NA	NA
TGTGCCAGCAGCTTTGGTGGCGGGGCCTACAATGAGCAGTTCTTC	CASSFGGGAYNEQFF	TRBV7-9	TRBJ2-1	NA	NA
TGCGCCAGCAGCCCCTGGGATGGGAATGAGCAGTTCTTC	CASSPWDGNEQFF	TRBV5-1	TRBJ2-1	NA	NA
TGTGCCAGCACCCCTCAGGGTAGAGATACGCAGTATTTT	CASTPQGRDTQYF	TRBV25-1	TRBJ2-3	once	NA
TGTGCCAGCTCACCAGAGACAGGGGACGAAAAACTGTTTTTT	CASSPETGDEKLFF	TRBV18	TRBJ1-4	NA	TRBD1
TGCGCCAGCGTTTCCTCCAGATTAAGCACAGATACGCAGTATTTT	CASVSSRLSTDTQYF	TRBV5-1	TRBJ2-3	NA	NA
TGTGCCTTCCTACGGGACGGAAACTATGGCTACACCTTC	CAFLRDGNYGYTF	TRBV6-1	TRBJ1-2	NA	NA
TGTGCCAGCTCACCAGGCATGAACACTGAAGCTTTCTTT	CASSPGMNTEAFF	TRBV18	TRBJ1-1	NA	NA
TGTGCCAGCAGCCCCCTGTACGGACAGGGGCCTAACTATGGCTACACCTTC	CASSPLYGQGPNYGYTF	TRBV28	TRBJ1-2	NA	TRBD1
TGTGCCAGCAGTTCCGCCTTACCTCGGGACAGACTCTCCTACGAGCAGTACTTC	CASSSALPRDRLSYEQYF	TRBV27	TRBJ2-7	NA	TRBD1
TGTGCCAGCAGTGAATTGGCAAACAGCCCCTATGGCTACACCTTC	CASSELANSPYGYTF	TRBV25-1	TRBJ1-2	NA	NA
TGCGCCAGCAGCTTGATAGCTAGCGGGAGGGCTACGGAGACCCAGTACTTC	CASSLIASGRATETQYF	TRBV5-1	TRBJ2-5	NA	TRBD2
TGTGCCAGCAGTCCGCCGGGGGTCAGGAACACTGAAGCTTTCTTT	CASSPPGVRNTEAFF	TRBV6-5	TRBJ1-1	NA	NA
TGTGCCAGCAGCACGAGGGTGGTCAATGAGCAGTTCTTC	CASSTRVVNEQFF	TRBV7-9	TRBJ2-1	once	NA
TGTGCCAGCAGCCGCATCCAGGGGGTGGATGGGAGACAGTATTTT	CASSRIQGVDGRQYF	TRBV7-8	TRBJ2-3	NA	TRBD1
TGTGCCAGCAGCCGCAGGACTAGCGGGATACTATACGAGCAGTACTTC	CASSRRTSGILYEQYF	TRBV14	TRBJ2-7	NA	TRBD2
TGTGCCACCAACCCCCACCTCAGGAGGGGGCTTAACACCGGGGAGCTGTTTTTT	CATNPHLRRGLNTGELFF	TRBV19	TRBJ2-2	NA	NA
TGCGCCAGCAGCTTCGAGGGACAGACCTATGGCTACACCTTC	CASSFEGQTYGYTF	TRBV5-1	TRBJ1-2	NA	TRBD1
TGTGCCAGCAGTGACGGGACAGCTAACACTGAAGCTTTCTTT	CASSDGTANTEAFF	TRBV25-1	TRBJ1-1	NA	TRBD1
TGTGCCAGCAGCTTAGCCGGCCAGGGGAATCCGGAGCAGTACTTC	CASSLAGQGNPEQYF	TRBV11-2	TRBJ2-7	NA	NA
TGTGCCTGGAGTGTGTTCCTGGGCGGAGACAATGAGCAGTTCTTC	CAWSVFLGGDNEQFF	TRBV30	TRBJ2-1	NA	NA
TGTGCCAGCAGCTTAGGGGGGGCGAGCAATCAGCCCCAGCATTTT	CASSLGGASNQPQHF	TRBV7-2	TRBJ1-5	NA	NA
TGTGCCAGCAGCTTAGGGACAGGGGGCATCTCCTACAATGAGCAGTTCTTC	CASSLGTGGISYNEQFF	TRBV14	TRBJ2-1	NA	TRBD1
TGTGCCTGGACGGGGGACGGCAATCAGCCCCAGCATTTT	CAWTGDGNQPQHF	TRBV30	TRBJ1-5	NA	NA
TGTGCCTGGAGTGGAAGACGGAGCGCCGGCACAGATACGCAGTATTTT	CAWSGRRSAGTDTQYF	TRBV30	TRBJ2-3	NA	NA
TGTGCCAGCAGCCGGAGGGGACTAGCGGGAGGGCCGGTTACCGGCGAGCAGTACTTC	CASSRRGLAGGPVTGEQYF	TRBV11-1	TRBJ2-7	NA	TRBD2
TGTGCCAGCAGCGTCATCTCTAGCGGGAGGTCCTACAATGAGCAGTTCTTC	CASSVISSGRSYNEQFF	TRBV9	TRBJ2-1	NA	TRBD2